The source of this TCR beta chain is a study of CD8 T cells in Susac syndrome. Sequencing targeted TCR beta in blood CD8+ and CD4+ T cells. RNA in amounts of about 0.45 to 1 ug was reverse transcribed with random hexamers. TCRdb reanalysed the immunoSEQ multiplex PCR reads using MiXCR and keeps one entry per CDR3 protein. The sample gives under 200,000 distinct CDR3 sequences, 90% to 95% of which show up once; 0.095% to 0.12% is in the top ten. This clonotype was seen once. The V gene's germline CDR1 is LNHDA and CDR2 SQIVND (reference sequence). V lost 5 bases to trimming and J lost 7 bases, with 12 bases between them. This CDR3 spans 13 amino acids.

This chain uses TRBV19 with TRBJ2-1; the D is unclear. Material: CD4+ T cells from PBMCs. This clonotype was sampled from a human donor in good health. In DNA form, the CDR3 reads TGTGCCAGTAGTTCCCGATATCAAAATGAGCAGTTCTTC. This translates into CASSSRYQNEQFF.